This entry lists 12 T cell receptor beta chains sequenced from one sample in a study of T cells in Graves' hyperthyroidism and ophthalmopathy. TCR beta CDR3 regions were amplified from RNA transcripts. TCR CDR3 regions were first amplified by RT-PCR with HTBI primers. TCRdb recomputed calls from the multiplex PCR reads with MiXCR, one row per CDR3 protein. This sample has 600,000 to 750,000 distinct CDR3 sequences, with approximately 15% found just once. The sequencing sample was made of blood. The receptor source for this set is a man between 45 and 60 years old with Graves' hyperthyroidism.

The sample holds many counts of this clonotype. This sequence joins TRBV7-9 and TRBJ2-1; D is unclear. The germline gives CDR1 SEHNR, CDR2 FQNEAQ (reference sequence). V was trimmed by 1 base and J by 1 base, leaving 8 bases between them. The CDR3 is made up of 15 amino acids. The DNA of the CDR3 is TGTGCCAGCAGCTTAGGGTCGAATTCCTACAATGAGCAGTTCTTC. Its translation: CASSLGSNSYNEQFF.

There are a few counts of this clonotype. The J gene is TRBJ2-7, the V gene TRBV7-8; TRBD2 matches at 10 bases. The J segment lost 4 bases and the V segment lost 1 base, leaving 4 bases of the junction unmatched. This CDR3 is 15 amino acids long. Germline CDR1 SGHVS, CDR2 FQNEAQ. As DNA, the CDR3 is TGTGCCAGCAGCTTAGTGCTAGCGGGAGTATACGAGCAGTACTTC. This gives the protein CASSLVLAGVYEQYF.

CDR3 residues: CASSIGPPGDRNTEAFF. The CDR3 DNA follows: TGTGCCAGTAGTATAGGCCCCCCGGGGGATCGGAACACTGAAGCTTTCTTT. The chain is built from TRBV19 and TRBJ1-1; a possible D gene is TRBD1 (5 bases). The ends were cut back, 1 base at V and 1 base at J, with 16 bases in the middle. Per germline, CDR1 LNHDA and CDR2 SQIVND (reference sequence). The CDR3 spans 17 residues.

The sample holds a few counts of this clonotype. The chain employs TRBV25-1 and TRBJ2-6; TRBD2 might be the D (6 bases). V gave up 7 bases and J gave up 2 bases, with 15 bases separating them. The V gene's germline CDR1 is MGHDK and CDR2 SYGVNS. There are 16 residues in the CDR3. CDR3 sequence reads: CASTGRGGTGANVLTF. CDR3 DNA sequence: TGTGCCAGCACAGGACGGGGAGGAACTGGGGCCAACGTCCTGACTTTC.

The CDR3 DNA reads as TGTGCCAGCAGTTTAAACCCTCCAGGGTCCCTAGCCTACGAGCAGTACTTC. Residues: CASSLNPPGSLAYEQYF. This sequence joins TRBV27 and TRBJ2-7; D might be TRBD1 (5 bases). The germline CDR1 and CDR2 sequences are MNHEY and SMNVEV (reference sequence). Trimming took off 2 bases at V and 2 bases at J, with 19 bases between the two ends. This CDR3 spans 17 amino acids.

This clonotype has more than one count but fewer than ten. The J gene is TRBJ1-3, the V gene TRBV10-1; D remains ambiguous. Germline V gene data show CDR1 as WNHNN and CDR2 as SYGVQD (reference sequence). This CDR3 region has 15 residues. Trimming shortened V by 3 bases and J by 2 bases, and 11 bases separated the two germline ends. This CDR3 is CASSDTALTGNTIYF. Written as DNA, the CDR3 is TGCGCCAGCAGTGATACAGCCCTCACTGGAAACACCATATATTTT.

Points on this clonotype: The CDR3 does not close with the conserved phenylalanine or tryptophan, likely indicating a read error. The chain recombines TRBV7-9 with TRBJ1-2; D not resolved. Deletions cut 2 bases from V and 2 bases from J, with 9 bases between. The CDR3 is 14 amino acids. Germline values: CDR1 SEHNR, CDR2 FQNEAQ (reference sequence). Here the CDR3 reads CASSLNTENYGYTI. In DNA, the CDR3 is TGTGCCAGCAGCTTAAATACAGAAAACTATGGCTACACCATC.

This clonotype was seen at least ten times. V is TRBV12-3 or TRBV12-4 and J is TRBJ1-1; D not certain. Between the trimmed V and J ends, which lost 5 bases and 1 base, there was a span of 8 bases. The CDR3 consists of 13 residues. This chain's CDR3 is CASSPPSNTEAFF. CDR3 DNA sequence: TGTGCCAGCAGTCCACCCTCGAACACTGAAGCTTTCTTT.

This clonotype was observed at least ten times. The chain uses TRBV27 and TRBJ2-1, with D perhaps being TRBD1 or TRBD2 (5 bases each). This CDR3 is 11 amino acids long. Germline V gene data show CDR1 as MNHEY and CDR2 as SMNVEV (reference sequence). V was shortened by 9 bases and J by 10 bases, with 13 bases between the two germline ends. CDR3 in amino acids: CASNFGDEQFF. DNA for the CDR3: TGTGCCAGTAACTTTGGGGACGAGCAGTTCTTC.

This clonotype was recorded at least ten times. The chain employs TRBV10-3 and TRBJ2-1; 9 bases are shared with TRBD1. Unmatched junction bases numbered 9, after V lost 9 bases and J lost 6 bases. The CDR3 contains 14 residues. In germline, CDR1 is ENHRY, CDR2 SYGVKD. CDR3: CAIKGQGEVNEQFF. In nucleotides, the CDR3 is TGTGCCATAAAGGGACAGGGCGAGGTCAATGAGCAGTTCTTC.

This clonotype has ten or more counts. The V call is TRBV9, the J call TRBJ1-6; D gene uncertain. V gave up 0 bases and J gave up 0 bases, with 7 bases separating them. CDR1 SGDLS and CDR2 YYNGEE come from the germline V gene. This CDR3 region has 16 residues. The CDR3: CASSVGRDSYNSPLHF. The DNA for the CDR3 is TGTGCCAGCAGCGTAGGGAGGGACTCCTATAATTCACCCCTCCACTTT. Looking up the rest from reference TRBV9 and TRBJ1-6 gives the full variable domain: DSGVTQTPKHLITATGQRVTLRCSPRSGDLSVYWYQQSLDQGLQFLIQYYNGEERAKGNILERFSAQQFPDLHSELNLSSLELGDSALYFCASSVGRDSYNSPLHFGNGTRLTVT.

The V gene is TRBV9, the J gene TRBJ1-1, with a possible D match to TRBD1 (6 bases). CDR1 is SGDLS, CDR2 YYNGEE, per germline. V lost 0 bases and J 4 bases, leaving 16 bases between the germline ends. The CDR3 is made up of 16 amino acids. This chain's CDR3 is CASSVAGGAPSTEAFF. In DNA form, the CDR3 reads TGTGCCAGCAGCGTAGCGGGGGGGGCCCCCAGCACTGAAGCTTTCTTT. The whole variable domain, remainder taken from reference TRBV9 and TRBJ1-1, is DSGVTQTPKHLITATGQRVTLRCSPRSGDLSVYWYQQSLDQGLQFLIQYYNGEERAKGNILERFSAQQFPDLHSELNLSSLELGDSALYFCASSVAGGAPSTEAFFGQGTRLTVV.